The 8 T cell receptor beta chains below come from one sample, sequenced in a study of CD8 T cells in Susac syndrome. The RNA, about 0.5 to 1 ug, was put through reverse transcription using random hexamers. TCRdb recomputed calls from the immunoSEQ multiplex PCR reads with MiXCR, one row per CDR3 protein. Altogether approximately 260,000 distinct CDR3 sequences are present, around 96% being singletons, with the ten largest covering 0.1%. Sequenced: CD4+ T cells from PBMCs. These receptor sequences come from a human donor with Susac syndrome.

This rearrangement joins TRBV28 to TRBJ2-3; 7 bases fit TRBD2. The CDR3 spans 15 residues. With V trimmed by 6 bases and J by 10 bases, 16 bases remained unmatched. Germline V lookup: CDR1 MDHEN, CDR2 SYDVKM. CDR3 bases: TGTGCCAGCAGCCCCGGGGCGGGGAGGGGTGAGTCGCAGTATTTT. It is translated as CASSPGAGRGESQYF.

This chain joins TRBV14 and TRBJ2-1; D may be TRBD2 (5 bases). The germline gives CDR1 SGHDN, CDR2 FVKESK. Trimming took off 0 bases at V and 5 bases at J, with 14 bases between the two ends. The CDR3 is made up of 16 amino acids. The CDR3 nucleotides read TGTGCCAGCAGCCAAGATATGGGTAGCGTACACAATGAGCAGTTCTTC. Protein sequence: CASSQDMGSVHNEQFF.

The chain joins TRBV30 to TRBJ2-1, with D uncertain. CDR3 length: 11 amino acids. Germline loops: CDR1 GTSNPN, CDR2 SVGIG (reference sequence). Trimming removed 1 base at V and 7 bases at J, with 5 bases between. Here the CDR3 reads CAWSDGNEQFF. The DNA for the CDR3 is TGTGCCTGGAGTGATGGGAATGAGCAGTTCTTC.

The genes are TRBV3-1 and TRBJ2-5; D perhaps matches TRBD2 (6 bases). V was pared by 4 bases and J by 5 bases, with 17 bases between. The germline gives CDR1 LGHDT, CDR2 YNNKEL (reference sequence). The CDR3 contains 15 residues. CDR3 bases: TGTGCCAGCAGCCGCTCCCACGAGACTAGGGAGACCCAGTACTTC. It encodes CASSRSHETRETQYF.

For the CDR3, the DNA is TGTGCCTGGTTATACTCTGGGGCCAACGTCCTGACTTTC. Translation: CAWLYSGANVLTF. This sequence joins TRBV30 and TRBJ2-6; no clear D gene. Germline-derived CDR1 and CDR2 are GTSNPN and SVGIG (reference sequence). The CDR3 runs to 13 residues. Trimming removed 5 bases at V and 0 bases at J, with 5 bases between.

The DNA of the CDR3 is TGCGCCAGCAGCTTGTTCCAGGCAACTAATGAAAAACTGTTTTTT. Residues: CASSLFQATNEKLFF. The J gene is TRBJ1-4, the V gene TRBV5-1; no definite D call. V was shortened by 1 base and J by 0 bases, with 7 bases between the two germline ends. In germline, CDR1 is SGHRS, CDR2 YFSETQ. The CDR3 runs 15 residues.

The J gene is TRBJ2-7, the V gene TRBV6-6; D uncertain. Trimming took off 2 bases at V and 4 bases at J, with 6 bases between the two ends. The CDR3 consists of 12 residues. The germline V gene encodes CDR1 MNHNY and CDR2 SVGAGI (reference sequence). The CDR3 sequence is CASSYREYEQYF. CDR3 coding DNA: TGTGCCAGCAGTTACCGTGAATACGAGCAGTACTTC.

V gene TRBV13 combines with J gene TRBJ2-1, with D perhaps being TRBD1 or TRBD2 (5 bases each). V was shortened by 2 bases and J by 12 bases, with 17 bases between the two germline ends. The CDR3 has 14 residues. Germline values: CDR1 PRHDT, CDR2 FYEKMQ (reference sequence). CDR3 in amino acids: CASSLPGRILRQFF. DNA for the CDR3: TGTGCCAGCAGCTTACCGGGACGTATTCTTCGGCAGTTCTTC.